This entry is about one TCR beta chain. Antigen specificity is unknown. Both 60 Vbeta primers and 13 Jbeta primers went into the PCR. Profiled with immunoSEQ multiplex PCR; TCRdb holds only in-frame clones, not every one. The sample shows around 150,000 clones, approximately 60% of them seen only once. The data derive from a study of cytomegalovirus exposure and HLA in healthy donors. Overall study findings and caveats: Only CMV serostatus was available as immune exposure information.

V lost 0 bases and J 2 bases, leaving 8 bases between the germline ends. Germline CDR1 is SGDLS and CDR2 is YYNGEE. CDR3 size: 15 residues. This sequence joins TRBV9 and TRBJ2-2; possibly TRBD1 for D (5 bases). The receptor comes from a human donor in good health. The sequenced material came from PBMCs. The CDR3 DNA reads TGTGCCAGCAGCGTAGCTACAGGAAACACCGGGGAGCTGTTTTTT. Encoded protein: CASSVATGNTGELFF.